These 17 T cell receptor beta chains were all obtained from the same sample, sequenced in a study of T cell changes during pregnancy in multiple sclerosis. Clones were read by immunoSEQ multiplex PCR, and TCRdb kept only the in-frame ones, dropping some. The sample lists roughly 50,000 clones; around 94% were seen once. Here the sequenced sample was CD8+ T cells from peripheral blood mononuclear cells, taken in the third trimester of pregnancy. These receptors were obtained from a female donor with multiple sclerosis, enrolled in a pregnancy study.

The CDR3 is CASSQTGGKTEAFF. Here the CDR3 DNA reads TGCGCCAGCAGTCAAACAGGGGGAAAGACTGAAGCTTTCTTT. This chain links TRBV23-1 with TRBJ1-1; the match to TRBD1 covers 8 bases. TRBV23-1 carries the ORF label, with uncertain function. Trimming took 2 bases from V and 5 from J; bases not matched to a gene: 4. The CDR3 length is 14 residues.

J is TRBJ2-7 and V is TRBV4-1; the D is unclear. The CDR3 contains 13 residues. Germline V gives CDR1 MGHRA, CDR2 YSYEKL. V was clipped by 0 bases and J by 5 bases, with 8 bases between them. The CDR3 spells CASSQDWSDEQYF. For the CDR3, the DNA is TGCGCCAGCAGCCAAGATTGGAGCGACGAGCAGTACTTC.

V usage is TRBV4-1 and J usage is TRBJ1-1, with D hard to call. V was trimmed by 1 base and J by 0 bases, leaving 6 bases between them. Germline V gene sequence: CDR1 MGHRA, CDR2 YSYEKL. This CDR3 region has 14 residues. CDR3: CASSQVGMNTEAFF. The CDR3 DNA follows: TGCGCCAGCAGCCAAGTCGGGATGAACACTGAAGCTTTCTTT.

This rearrangement joins TRBV27 to TRBJ2-1, with TRBD2 as a possible D gene (5 bases). V was shortened by 0 bases and J by 0 bases, with 15 bases between the two germline ends. Germline lookup yields CDR1 MNHEY and CDR2 SMNVEV (reference sequence). The CDR3 has 18 residues. CDR3 protein: CASSLSTPDSNSYNEQFF. CDR3 nucleotides: TGTGCCAGCAGTTTATCGACCCCGGACTCGAACTCCTACAATGAGCAGTTCTTC.

V is TRBV13 and J is TRBJ2-2; no firm D call. CDR1 is PRHDT, CDR2 FYEKMQ, per germline (reference sequence). V was pared by 2 bases and J by 5 bases, with 15 bases between. The CDR3 is made up of 16 amino acids. CDR3 residues: CASSLFPRALTGELFF. The CDR3 DNA is TGTGCCAGCAGCTTATTCCCTAGAGCCCTAACCGGGGAGCTGTTTTTT.

The rearrangement uses TRBV28 and TRBJ2-1, with TRBD2 identical over 9 bases. V lost 4 bases to trimming and J lost 3 bases; unmatched junction nucleotides: 4. Germline values: CDR1 MDHEN, CDR2 SYDVKM. The CDR3 is 15 amino acids. CDR3: CASSSWTSVYNEQFF. CDR3 sequence (DNA): TGTGCCAGCAGTTCTTGGACTAGCGTCTACAATGAGCAGTTCTTC.

The V call is TRBV19, the J call TRBJ1-5, with unresolved D. CDR3 size: 15 residues. The ends were cut back, 1 base at V and 0 bases at J, with 7 bases in the middle. Germline CDR1 reads LNHDA; CDR2 reads SQIVND (reference sequence). This chain's CDR3 is CASSIARYSNQPQHF. CDR3 sequence (DNA): TGTGCCAGTAGTATAGCACGGTATAGCAATCAGCCCCAGCATTTT.

The rearrangement links TRBV7-4 to TRBJ1-1; 11 nucleotides line up with TRBD1. Germline assignment: CDR1 SGHVT and CDR2 SQSDAQ. V gave up 4 bases and J gave up 5 bases; unmatched junction bases: 3. This CDR3 spans 14 amino acids. This CDR3 is CASSSGTGGTEAFF. DNA of the CDR3: TGTGCCAGCAGCTCCGGGACAGGGGGAACTGAAGCTTTCTTT.

The chain links TRBV28 to TRBJ2-3, with 8 bases matching TRBD1. Unmatched junction bases numbered 11, after V lost 7 bases and J lost 2 bases. The CDR3 is made up of 16 amino acids. In germline, CDR1 is MDHEN, CDR2 SYDVKM. CDR3: CASNHRTGLNTDTQYF. Here the CDR3 DNA reads TGTGCCAGCAATCATAGGACAGGGCTCAACACAGATACGCAGTATTTT.

This clone appeared once. J is TRBJ2-7 and V is TRBV7-9; 11 positions match TRBD2. This CDR3 is 16 amino acids long. Looked up from germline, CDR1 is SEHNR and CDR2 is FQNEAQ (reference sequence). J lost 5 bases, V lost 1 base, and 7 bases had no gene match. CDR3 DNA: TGTGCCAGCAGCTTAGTTGATAGCGGGAGGGTCCACGAGCAGTACTTC. It codes for CASSLVDSGRVHEQYF.

This clone occurred once. This CDR3 reads CASSLTGLAGDYNEQFF. The CDR3 region has the DNA TGTGCCAGCAGCTTGACCGGACTAGCGGGAGACTACAATGAGCAGTTCTTC. The rearrangement joins TRBV5-8 to TRBJ2-1; 13 nucleotides match TRBD2. The trim removed 1 base at V and 3 bases at J, leaving 4 bases unmatched. Germline CDR1 SGHTS, CDR2 YDEGEE. The CDR3 is 17 amino acids.

V is TRBV2 and J is TRBJ2-3, with 10 bases fitting TRBD1. Germline-derived CDR1 and CDR2 are SNHLY and FYNNEI. CDR3 length: 18 amino acids. Unmatched junction bases numbered 20, after V lost 5 bases and J lost 9 bases. This CDR3 is CASSPGTGDSWPFGTQYF. DNA of the CDR3: TGTGCCAGCAGTCCCGGGACAGGGGACTCGTGGCCCTTCGGGACGCAGTATTTT.

The rearrangement joins TRBV28 to TRBJ1-1, with unresolved D. The CDR3 covers 13 residues. V lost 5 bases to trimming and J lost 6 bases, with 13 bases between them. Germline CDR1 and CDR2: MDHEN and SYDVKM. Here the CDR3 reads CASSGDLRSEAFF. Here the CDR3 DNA reads TGTGCCAGCAGTGGAGACTTGAGGTCTGAAGCTTTCTTT. Looking up the rest from reference TRBV28 and TRBJ1-1 gives the full variable domain: DVKVTQSSRYLVKRTGEKVFLECVQDMDHENMFWYRQDPGLGLRLIYFSYDVKMKEKGDIPEGYSVSREKKERFSLILESASTNQTSMYLCASSGDLRSEAFFGQGTRLTVV.

The chain links TRBV15 to TRBJ2-1; D is perhaps TRBD2 (6 bases). The length of the CDR3 is 16 residues. Trimming left V 4 bases short and J 3 bases short, with 16 bases between. Germline V gives CDR1 LNHNV, CDR2 YYDKDF (reference sequence). The CDR3 coding sequence is TGTGCCACCAGCACCGGGGTGGCGGGGTACTACAATGAGCAGTTCTTC. As protein: CATSTGVAGYYNEQFF.

This chain links TRBV27 with TRBJ2-2, with 11 nucleotides matching TRBD2. J lost 7 bases, V lost 5 bases, and 9 bases had no gene match. Germline CDR1 and CDR2: MNHEY and SMNVEV (reference sequence). The CDR3 extends over 16 amino acids. The CDR3 protein is CASSPGLAGAGGELFF. CDR3 sequence (DNA): TGTGCCAGCAGTCCTGGACTAGCGGGTGCCGGCGGGGAGCTGTTTTTT.

The rearrangement joins TRBV29-1 to TRBJ1-1, with D hard to call. The CDR3 extends over 11 amino acids. Germline CDR1 and CDR2: SQVTM and ANQGSEA. With 3 bases removed from V and 1 base from J, the gap between germline ends came to 3 bases. The CDR3 loop is CSVERNTEAFF. In nucleotides, the CDR3 is TGCAGCGTTGAGCGGAACACTGAAGCTTTCTTT.

J is TRBJ1-1 and V is TRBV2; TRBD1 might be the D (5 bases). From germline, CDR1 is SNHLY and CDR2 FYNNEI. The V and J ends lost 2 bases and 5 bases respectively, with 18 bases between them. This CDR3 contains 16 residues. CDR3 in DNA: TGTGCCAGCAGTGAACGGTGGCAGGGAATGGAGACTGAAGCTTTCTTT. Encoded protein: CASSERWQGMETEAFF.